One sample yielded the 28 T cell receptor beta chains listed below, sequenced in a study of blood T cell repertoires in COVID-19. Sequencing used immunoSEQ multiplex PCR; TCRdb keeps in-frame clones, though not all of them. The profile shows 250,000 or so clones, about four fifths of them singletons. Sequencing was carried out using peripheral blood. The receptors were sampled from a man aged 50-60 years with acute or convalescent COVID-19.

The chain carries TRBV19 and TRBJ2-7; D is possibly TRBD1 (8 bases). The CDR3 totals 14 residues. Trimming took off 4 bases at V and 6 bases at J, with 16 bases between the two ends. CDR1 and CDR2 (germline): LNHDA, SQIVND (reference sequence). The CDR3 nucleotides are TGTGCCAGTAGTACAAGGACAGGGAGGGGCGAGCAGTACTTC. Translated: CASSTRTGRGEQYF. The whole variable domain, filled in from reference TRBV19 and TRBJ2-7, reads DGGITQSPKYLFRKEGQNVTLSCEQNLNHDAMYWYRQDPGQGLRLIYYSQIVNDFQKGDIAEGYSVSREKKESFPLTVTSAQKNPTAFYLCASSTRTGRGEQYFGPGTRLTVT.

The table lists this clone with a count of one. The V call is TRBV30, the J call TRBJ2-5; no reliable D call. This CDR3 has 13 residues. From germline, CDR1 is GTSNPN and CDR2 SVGIG (reference sequence). Trimming cost V 2 bases and J 3 bases, with 10 bases left between them. The CDR3 DNA follows: TGTGCCTGGAGTCGCAGATTAAAAGAGACCCAGTACTTC. Residues: CAWSRRLKETQYF.

V is TRBV6-5 and J is TRBJ2-7; 7 bases map to TRBD2. This CDR3 has 16 amino acids. In germline, CDR1 is MNHEY, CDR2 SVGAGI. J lost 3 bases, V lost 0 bases, and 8 bases had no gene match. The chain's CDR3 is CASSYSGGRSGYEQYF. CDR3 DNA sequence: TGTGCCAGCAGTTACTCGGGCGGGAGATCCGGCTACGAGCAGTACTTC.

This chain connects TRBV19 to TRBJ1-1; 8 nucleotides agree with TRBD1. This CDR3 is 15 amino acids long. Germline CDR1 LNHDA, CDR2 SQIVND (reference sequence). With V trimmed by 7 bases and J by 2 bases, 9 bases remained unmatched. CDR3 DNA: TGTGCCAGTAACTGGGACAGGATGGGAAACACTGAAGCTTTCTTT. This codes for CASNWDRMGNTEAFF.

The rearrangement joins TRBV28 to TRBJ2-7, with TRBD2 matching over 11 bases. Germline CDR1 and CDR2: MDHEN and SYDVKM. This CDR3 region has 17 residues. With 6 bases clipped from V and 7 bases from J, the junction kept 17 bases outside the gene matches. The CDR3 loop is CASSQDPRLAGSSEQYF. DNA for the CDR3: TGTGCCAGCAGCCAAGACCCTAGACTAGCGGGAAGCTCTGAGCAGTACTTC.

The chain links TRBV6-2 or TRBV6-3 to TRBJ2-1; 7 bases fit TRBD1. The ends lost 6 bases at V and 6 bases at J; junction bases unmatched: 11. The CDR3 consists of 15 residues. Per germline, CDR1 MNHEY and CDR2 SVGEGT. CDR3 loop: CASSPGHPGGNEQFF. The CDR3 coding sequence is TGTGCCAGCAGCCCGGGACACCCAGGGGGCAATGAGCAGTTCTTC.

V is TRBV28 and J is TRBJ1-1; possibly TRBD1 for D (6 bases). Per germline, CDR1 MDHEN and CDR2 SYDVKM. V was trimmed by 6 bases and J by 11 bases, leaving 13 bases between them. The CDR3 loop spans 11 amino acids. The CDR3 sequence: CASRTQGRAFF. The CDR3 region has the DNA TGTGCCAGCAGGACACAGGGTAGGGCTTTCTTT.

V is TRBV4-1 and J is TRBJ1-5, with D hard to call. In germline, CDR1 is MGHRA, CDR2 YSYEKL. This CDR3 has 12 amino acids. V was cut by 6 bases and J by 4 bases, with 7 bases left in between. In nucleotides, the CDR3 is TGCGCCAGCAGGGAGGGTAATCAGCCCCAGCATTTT. This gives the protein CASREGNQPQHF.

The chain carries TRBV3-1 (or the pseudogene TRBV3-2) and TRBJ1-1; weak D call: TRBD1 (5 bases). Trimming removed 0 bases at V and 6 bases at J, with 11 bases between. The CDR3 sequence is 14 residues long. The germline V gene has CDR1 LGHDT and CDR2 YNNKEL (reference sequence). CDR3 region: CASSQEGGYSEAFF. The CDR3 coding sequence is TGTGCCAGCAGCCAAGAGGGGGGATATTCTGAAGCTTTCTTT.

The chain joins TRBV12-3 or TRBV12-4 to TRBJ1-2; TRBD1 matches 9 bases. The CDR3 spans 12 residues. V lost 6 bases to trimming and J lost 5 bases; unmatched junction nucleotides: 1. The CDR3 DNA reads TGTGCCAGCAGAGGGACAGGGTATGGCTACACCTTC. Translation gives CASRGTGYGYTF.

The chain uses TRBV24-1 and TRBJ2-2; 10 nucleotides match TRBD1. The CDR3 extends over 17 amino acids. Germline values: CDR1 KGHDR, CDR2 SFDVKD. Germline trimming cut 4 bases from V and 3 bases from J; bases unmatched to any gene: 7. CDR3 bases: TGTGCCACCAGTGACAAACAAGGGACAGGGGACACCGGGGAGCTGTTTTTT. It is translated as CATSDKQGTGDTGELFF.

The DNA for the CDR3 is TGTGCCAGCAGCGTGACAGGGAGCACAGATACGCAGTATTTT. Encoded protein: CASSVTGSTDTQYF. This sequence joins TRBV9 and TRBJ2-3; 7 positions match TRBD1. This CDR3 is 14 amino acids long. Looked up from germline, CDR1 is SGDLS and CDR2 is YYNGEE. After removal of 2 bases from V and 0 bases from J, the junction contained 0 bases not matched to a gene.

The chain combines TRBV7-3 with TRBJ1-1, with D hard to call. The ends were cut back, 1 base at V and 1 base at J, with 7 bases in the middle. The CDR3 is 14 amino acids. The germline CDR1 and CDR2 sequences are SGHTA and FQGTGA. CDR3 protein: CASSLSHTNTEAFF. Written as DNA, the CDR3 is TGTGCCAGCAGCTTAAGTCACACGAACACTGAAGCTTTCTTT.

This chain uses TRBV28 with TRBJ2-5; TRBD2 aligns across 12 bases. This CDR3 has 19 residues. Germline V lookup: CDR1 MDHEN, CDR2 SYDVKM. V gave up 1 base and J gave up 5 bases; unmatched junction bases: 14. The CDR3 sequence is CASSLSLLAGGPMWETQYF. The CDR3 region has the DNA TGTGCCAGCAGTTTATCCCTCCTAGCGGGAGGGCCGATGTGGGAGACCCAGTACTTC. Supplemented by reference TRBV28 and TRBJ2-5, the full variable domain reads DVKVTQSSRYLVKRTGEKVFLECVQDMDHENMFWYRQDPGLGLRLIYFSYDVKMKEKGDIPEGYSVSREKKERFSLILESASTNQTSMYLCASSLSLLAGGPMWETQYFGPGTRLLVL.

The chain is built from TRBV28 and TRBJ2-1, with 9 bases matching TRBD2. The length of the CDR3 is 15 residues. Germline V gene data show CDR1 as MDHEN and CDR2 as SYDVKM. V gave up 1 base and J gave up 8 bases; unmatched junction bases: 6. DNA for the CDR3: TGTGCCAGCAGTTTATATAGCGGGAGAGAGGATGAGCAGTTCTTC. This translates into CASSLYSGREDEQFF.

The J gene is TRBJ1-3, the V gene TRBV20-1; D is undetermined. This CDR3 contains 13 residues. Trimming took 3 bases from V and 2 from J, leaving 8 bases between them. Germline values: CDR1 DFQATT, CDR2 SNEGSKA (reference sequence). The CDR3 loop reads CSASRVTGNTIYF. The CDR3 DNA reads TGCAGTGCTAGTAGAGTAACTGGAAACACCATATATTTT.

This chain connects TRBV4-2 to TRBJ2-2; tentatively, D is TRBD2 (7 bases). Germline V CDR1 and CDR2: LGHNA, YNFKEQ. V shed 0 bases and J shed 7 bases, with 12 bases lying between them. This CDR3 has 15 amino acids. The CDR3 DNA sequence: TGTGCCAGCAGCCAAGACACGGGGGGCGTCGGGGAGCTGTTTTTT. This gives the protein CASSQDTGGVGELFF.

The genes are TRBV5-1 and TRBJ2-7; maybe TRBD1 (6 bases). CDR3 length equals 15 residues. Germline CDR1 is SGHRS and CDR2 is YFSETQ. Trimming stripped 4 bases from V and 3 bases from J, with 17 bases between. CDR3 sequence: CASSGDTGTIYEQYF. Here the CDR3 DNA reads TGCGCCAGCAGCGGAGATACAGGGACGATCTACGAGCAGTACTTC.

The chain combines TRBV19 with TRBJ1-5, with D possibly matching TRBD1 (5 bases). The germline V gene encodes CDR1 LNHDA and CDR2 SQIVND (reference sequence). The CDR3 totals 13 residues. Trimming shortened V by 7 bases and J by 6 bases, and 13 bases separated the two germline ends. This CDR3 reads CASIGVSGQPQHF. CDR3 bases: TGTGCCAGTATAGGGGTGTCGGGTCAGCCCCAGCATTTT.

This chain uses TRBV5-4 with TRBJ2-7; D is unresolved. CDR3 length: 15 amino acids. The germline CDR1 and CDR2 sequences are SGHNT and YYREEE (reference sequence). Trimming took off 3 bases at V and 2 bases at J, with 15 bases between the two ends. DNA of the CDR3: TGTGCCAGCAGCTCCCCAGGTGGAACCCCCTACGAGCAGTACTTC. Translation gives CASSSPGGTPYEQYF.

The chain is built from TRBV18 and TRBJ2-3, with TRBD2 as a possible D gene (6 bases). Trimming stripped 11 bases from V and 1 base from J, with 13 bases between. The CDR3 loop spans 13 amino acids. Germline assignment: CDR1 KGHSH and CDR2 LQKENI. The CDR3 loop reads CAAHGEGTDTQYF. The CDR3 DNA follows: TGTGCCGCTCATGGGGAGGGCACAGATACGCAGTATTTT.

The chain carries TRBV5-1 and TRBJ2-1; D is unclear. CDR3 length equals 11 residues. Trimming pared 4 bases from V and 6 bases from J, leaving 5 bases between. CDR1 is SGHRS, CDR2 YFSETQ, per germline. CDR3 region: CASSLGNEQFF. The CDR3 bases are TGCGCCAGCAGCCTAGGCAATGAGCAGTTCTTC. The variable domain in full, with the rest retrieved from reference TRBV5-1 and TRBJ2-1, is KAGVTQTPRYLIKTRGQQVTLSCSPISGHRSVSWYQQTPGQGLQFLFEYFSETQRNKGNFPGRFSGRQFSNSRSEMNVSTLELGDSALYLCASSLGNEQFFGPGTRLTVL.

This clone showed up just once. The chain employs TRBV7-9 and TRBJ1-6; 8 bases map to TRBD1. The CDR3 is 14 residues long. The germline V gene encodes CDR1 SEHNR and CDR2 FQNEAQ (reference sequence). The trim removed 0 bases at V and 10 bases at J, leaving 2 bases unmatched. This chain's CDR3 is CASSLARGHSPLHF. The CDR3 nucleotides read TGTGCCAGCAGCTTAGCCAGGGGGCACTCACCCCTCCACTTT.

The chain is built from TRBV27 and TRBJ1-6; TRBD1 matches at 7 bases. Germline CDR1 and CDR2: MNHEY and SMNVEV (reference sequence). This CDR3 is 13 amino acids long. The V and J ends lost 3 bases and 10 bases, in that order; junction bases with no gene match: 3. In DNA form, the CDR3 reads TGTGCCAGCAGTTTGGCAGGGGGATCACCCCTCCACTTT. This sequence encodes CASSLAGGSPLHF.

The V gene is TRBV6-5, the J gene TRBJ1-6; D remains unclear. The CDR3 runs 14 residues. Germline CDR1 MNHEY, CDR2 SVGAGI. V was shortened by 3 bases and J by 10 bases, with 13 bases between the two germline ends. The CDR3 here is CASSYLQVRSPLHF. The DNA for the CDR3 is TGTGCCAGCAGTTATCTCCAGGTTAGGTCACCCCTCCACTTT.

V and J are TRBV3-1 (or the pseudogene TRBV3-2) and TRBJ1-5; weak D call: TRBD1 (5 bases). With 5 bases removed from V and 0 bases from J, the gap between germline ends came to 14 bases. Germline V gene lookup returns CDR1 LGHDT and CDR2 YNNKEL (reference sequence). The CDR3 spans 16 residues. The CDR3 loop is CASSYGTGSSNQPQHF. The CDR3, as DNA: TGTGCCAGCAGCTATGGCACAGGAAGTAGCAATCAGCCCCAGCATTTT.

The chain is built from TRBV2 and TRBJ2-3; 7 positions agree with TRBD2. V trimming: 3 bases; J trimming: 3 bases; junction bases outside the gene matches: 6. This CDR3 comprises 15 residues. Germline V lookup: CDR1 SNHLY, CDR2 FYNNEI. The CDR3 DNA reads as TGTGCCAGCAGTGAGGTGAGGACTAGGACAGATACGCAGTATTTT. This gives the protein CASSEVRTRTDTQYF.

V is TRBV7-3 and J is TRBJ2-3; 9 positions agree with TRBD2. Germline trimming cut 4 bases from V and 2 bases from J; bases unmatched to any gene: 4. CDR3 size: 15 residues. Germline V gives CDR1 SGHTA, CDR2 FQGTGA. The CDR3 region is CASSSGLANTDTQYF. In nucleotides, the CDR3 is TGTGCCAGCAGCTCCGGACTAGCGAACACAGATACGCAGTATTTT.